These T cell receptor beta chains were read from a single sample in a study of T-cell memory formation after mild COVID-19. Each CDR3 protein gets one entry after TCRdb re-called the 5' RACE reads with MiXCR. The data contain hundreds of thousands of distinct CDR3 sequences, about 20% of them singletons. Sequenced sample: PBMCs or a T cell subset sorted from them (not recorded which). Receptors were obtained from an adult woman who had mild COVID-19 (a few samples of this study predate the infection). Cell type and time point are not known. Each CDR3 is given with its conserved first and last residue. A D gene is named only where the DNA matches it firmly. Not all rows give a size; the values are once, few, many and, for expanded clones, a class.

d_call	clone_size	v_call	j_call	cdr3_nt	cdr3_aa
-	few	TRBV12-3/TRBV12-4	TRBJ2-7	TGTGCCAGCAGTTACGAACCCTTCGGACATTTAGAATCCTACGAGCAGTACTTC	CASSYEPFGHLESYEQYF
-	-	TRBV7-6	TRBJ2-7	TGTGCCAGCAGCCTCTCCATAGGTTCCCCCTACGAGCAGTACTTC	CASSLSIGSPYEQYF
-	few	TRBV29-1	TRBJ2-3	TGCAGCGTTGAAGATGCCCTCCCGGCGGGCACAGATACGCAGTATTTT	CSVEDALPAGTDTQYF
-	many	TRBV20-1	TRBJ2-3	TGCAGTGCTAGACAAAGAAGCACAGATACGCAGTATTTT	CSARQRSTDTQYF
TRBD1	few	TRBV4-1	TRBJ1-2	TGCGCCAGCAGCCAAGTTGTCCAGGGGGGGAGCTATGGCTACACCTTC	CASSQVVQGGSYGYTF
-	-	TRBV6-2/TRBV6-3	TRBJ1-1	TGTGCCAGCAGTCTCGGGCAGGGACTTGAAGCTTTCTTT	CASSLGQGLEAFF
TRBD2	-	TRBV20-1	TRBJ2-1	TGCAGTGCTATAGCGGGAGGAAGCTACAATGAGCAGTTCTTC	CSAIAGGSYNEQFF
TRBD1	few	TRBV15	TRBJ2-7	TGTGCCACCAGCAGGGATACAGGGGTTGAGCAGTACTTC	CATSRDTGVEQYF
TRBD1	-	TRBV27	TRBJ1-2	TGTGCCAGCAGTCAGGGGCTAAGATGGGGACAGAACTACACCTTC	CASSQGLRWGQNYTF
-	few	TRBV5-1	TRBJ1-5	TGCGCCAGCAGCTTGGGAAGTGCAGGTCAGCCCCAGCATTTT	CASSLGSAGQPQHF
-	-	TRBV4-1	TRBJ2-1	TGCGCCAGCAGCCAAACGATACATGTGGACAATGAGCAGTTCTTC	CASSQTIHVDNEQFF
-	many	TRBV9	TRBJ1-4	TGTGCCAGCAGCAACGAAGTTGATGAAAAACTGTTTTTT	CASSNEVDEKLFF
-	-	TRBV6-1	TRBJ2-3	TGTGCCAGCAGTGAAGGTCAGGGGCGATGGGATACGCAGTATTTT	CASSEGQGRWDTQYF
TRBD1	few	TRBV5-4	TRBJ1-2	TGTGCCAGCAGCTGGACAGGGGCTGGGGGCTACACCTTC	CASSWTGAGGYTF
TRBD1	few	TRBV20-1	TRBJ2-5	TGCAGTGCTAGTTTTTTTACAGGACAGGGGGGGCGAGAGACCCAGTACTTC	CSASFFTGQGGRETQYF
TRBD2	few	TRBV5-1	TRBJ2-3	TGCGCCAGCAGCTACACAACTACTAGCGGGGGGAACACAGATACGCAGTATTTT	CASSYTTTSGGNTDTQYF
-	few	TRBV12-3/TRBV12-4	TRBJ2-5	TGTGCCAGCAGGCCAGTCCTGGGGGAGACCCAGTACTTC	CASRPVLGETQYF
TRBD1	-	TRBV5-6	TRBJ1-1	TGTGCCAGCAGCTTGGCGGTCGGACAGGGGAGGCAGAACACTGAAGCTTTCTTT	CASSLAVGQGRQNTEAFF
-	few	TRBV7-3	TRBJ2-6	TGTGCCAGCAGCTTAAGGGCGGGACACATCTCTGGGGCCAACGTCCTGACTTTC	CASSLRAGHISGANVLTF
TRBD2	-	TRBV13	TRBJ2-3	TGTGCCAGCAGCCCTCCCACTAGCGGGAGTTCTGCAGATACGCAGTATTTT	CASSPPTSGSSADTQYF
TRBD2	few	TRBV13	TRBJ2-1	TGTGCCAGCAGCACTGCGGGAGGGAGGGGGGATGAGCAGTTCTTC	CASSTAGGRGDEQFF
-	few	TRBV5-1	TRBJ2-3	TGCGCCAGCAGCTTCCGCGGGGCCCGTCCAGATACGCAGTATTTT	CASSFRGARPDTQYF
TRBD2	-	TRBV5-4	TRBJ2-1	TGTGCCAGCAGCTTGGGCAGTGGTAGCGGGAGAAGGGATGAGCAGTTCTTC	CASSLGSGSGRRDEQFF
TRBD2	-	TRBV12-3/TRBV12-4	TRBJ2-5	TGTGCCAGCAGGAGGGGACTAGCGGGAATGGGGGAGACCCAGTACTTC	CASRRGLAGMGETQYF
-	few	TRBV20-1	TRBJ2-7	TGCAGTGCTGGCGACCGTAACCCCTACGAGCAGTACTTC	CSAGDRNPYEQYF
TRBD1	-	TRBV9	TRBJ1-5	TGTGCAAGCAGCGCTGGACAGGGGGCACAGCCCCAGCATTTT	CASSAGQGAQPQHF
-	-	TRBV7-2	TRBJ2-5	TGTGCCAGCAGCTTAACGTCCAATTCCGGGACCACCCCCGGGACCCAGTACTTC	CASSLTSNSGTTPGTQYF
TRBD2	-	TRBV20-1	TRBJ2-1	TGCAGTGCCCCGCTGCGGACTAGCGGGAGGGGAGATGAGCAGTTCTTC	CSAPLRTSGRGDEQFF
-	-	TRBV29-1	TRBJ2-1	TGCAGCGTTGTCCCTACAGCCGCTAATGAGCAGTTCTTC	CSVVPTAANEQFF
-	-	TRBV12-3/TRBV12-4	TRBJ1-2	TGTGCCAGCAGCCCAGGGCCTGGGCGGGGGTACACCTTC	CASSPGPGRGYTF
TRBD1	many	TRBV5-1	TRBJ2-1	TGCGCCAGCAGCTTGGAGGTTATAGGACAGGGGGCTAGGGAGCAGTTCTTC	CASSLEVIGQGAREQFF
-	-	TRBV6-2/TRBV6-3	TRBJ2-7	TGTGCCAGCAGTTACGAATACGGGACAACTAGGGAGCAGTACTTC	CASSYEYGTTREQYF
-	-	TRBV12-3/TRBV12-4	TRBJ1-3	TGTGCCAGCAGTTTTCGGCAAGGCGGAAACACCATATATTTT	CASSFRQGGNTIYF
-	-	TRBV2	TRBJ1-4	TGTGCCAGCAGTGAAATCTTCGGGAGTAGTGAAAAACTGTTTTTT	CASSEIFGSSEKLFF
TRBD1	few	TRBV11-1	TRBJ1-6	TGTGCCAGCAGCCGGGACAGAGTACGGTCACCCCTCCACTTT	CASSRDRVRSPLHF
TRBD1	few	TRBV9	TRBJ1-5	TGTGCCAGCAGCGTAGCAGGACAGGGGAATCAGCCCCAGCATTTT	CASSVAGQGNQPQHF
-	-	TRBV12-3/TRBV12-4	TRBJ2-3	TGTGCCAGCAGTTTAGCGGCTAGTAAGGGTTGGGGTTTGGATACGCAGTATTTT	CASSLAASKGWGLDTQYF
-	many	TRBV14	TRBJ2-1	TGTGCCAGCAGCCAAGATCTTTTCAGCTCCTACAATGAGCAGTTCTTC	CASSQDLFSSYNEQFF
TRBD2	few	TRBV6-2/TRBV6-3	TRBJ2-7	TGTGCCAGCAGGTTCTCTAGCGGGTCCTACGAGCAGTACTTC	CASRFSSGSYEQYF
-	few	TRBV27	TRBJ2-7	TGTGCCAGCTCCCAGAGGGGGGGCGAGCAGTACTTC	CASSQRGGEQYF
-	once	TRBV27	TRBJ1-1	TGTGCCAGCAGGGTTCGGGGGGGCACTGAAGCTTTCTTT	CASRVRGGTEAFF
TRBD1	few	TRBV25-1	TRBJ2-2	TGTGCCAGCAGAGACACCTTACAGGGGGCGGCCGGGGAGCTGTTTTTT	CASRDTLQGAAGELFF
TRBD1	few	TRBV6-5	TRBJ1-3	TGTGCCAGCAGTTACTCAGGCAGGGGGCTCTCTGGAAACACCATATATTTT	CASSYSGRGLSGNTIYF
TRBD1	few	TRBV7-6	TRBJ1-4	TGTGCCAGCAGCTTTGGACAGGGAGGAACTAATGAAAAACTGTTTTTT	CASSFGQGGTNEKLFF
-	-	TRBV14	TRBJ1-5	TGTGCCAGCAGCCAAGTCAAAGGCGGCAGGCCCTTCGGTCAGCCCCAGCATTTT	CASSQVKGGRPFGQPQHF
TRBD2	-	TRBV20-1	TRBJ2-3	TGCAGTGCTAGAACTAGCGGGGGGAGGCGGACGCAGTATTTT	CSARTSGGRRTQYF